Reported below is one T cell receptor (beta chain). V was cut by 5 bases and J by 0 bases, with 20 bases left in between. Germline V gene lookup returns CDR1 SGHVS and CDR2 FNYEAQ. The CDR3 is 18 residues long. Every immunoSEQ plate was one replicate of a subset's evenly spread DNA. What was sequenced on ten immunoSEQ deep assay plates was unsorted PBMC DNA. Original methodology: Junction-only immunoSEQ data arrived without quality scores, meaning filtering differed. Using immunoSEQ multiplex PCR, the repertoire was profiled, and TCRdb retains in-frame clones only, with some absent. V and J calls and clone size are given by that table; D and trimming were obtained from the DNA. Of around 500,000 clones listed, about 78% were seen once; the top ten hold approximately 12%. The sample comes from a study of shared clonotypes between healthy human individuals.

The sample was PBMCs. This chain connects TRBV7-6 to TRBJ2-1, with a weak D call TRBD1 (6 bases). This clonotype was sampled from a woman aged 40 to 49 in good health. Some clones in this sample may be carry-over from other donors' samples. CDR3 region: CASSPGVGAGHSYNEQFF. The CDR3 nucleotides are TGTGCCAGCAGCCCCGGTGTGGGGGCAGGGCACTCCTACAATGAGCAGTTCTTC.